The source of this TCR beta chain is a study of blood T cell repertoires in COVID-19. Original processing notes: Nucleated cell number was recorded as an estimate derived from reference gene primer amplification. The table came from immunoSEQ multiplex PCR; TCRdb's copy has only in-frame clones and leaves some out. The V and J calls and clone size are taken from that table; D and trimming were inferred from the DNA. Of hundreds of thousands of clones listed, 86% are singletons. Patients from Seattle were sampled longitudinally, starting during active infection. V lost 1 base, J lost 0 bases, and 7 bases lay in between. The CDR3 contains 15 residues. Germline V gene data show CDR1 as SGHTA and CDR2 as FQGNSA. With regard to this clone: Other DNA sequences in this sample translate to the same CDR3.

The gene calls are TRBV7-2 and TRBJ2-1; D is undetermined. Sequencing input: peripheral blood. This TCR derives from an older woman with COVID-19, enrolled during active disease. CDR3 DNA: TGTGCCAGCAGCTTAGGAGCTAGCTCCTACAATGAGCAGTTCTTC. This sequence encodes CASSLGASSYNEQFF.